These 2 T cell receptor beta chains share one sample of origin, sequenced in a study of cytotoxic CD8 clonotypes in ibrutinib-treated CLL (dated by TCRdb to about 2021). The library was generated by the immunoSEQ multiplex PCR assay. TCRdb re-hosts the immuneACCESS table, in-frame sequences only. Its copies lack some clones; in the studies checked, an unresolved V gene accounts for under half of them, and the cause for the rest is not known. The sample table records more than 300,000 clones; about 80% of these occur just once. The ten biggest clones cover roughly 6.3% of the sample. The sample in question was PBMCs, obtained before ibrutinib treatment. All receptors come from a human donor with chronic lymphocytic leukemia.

The DNA for the CDR3 is TGTGCCAGCAGAAACGGCAGACCTATCTACGAGCAGTACTTC. Translating gives CASRNGRPIYEQYF. V and J are TRBV28 and TRBJ2-7; no definite D call. Germline V gene lookup returns CDR1 MDHEN and CDR2 SYDVKM. V dropped 6 bases and J dropped 3 bases, with 15 bases sitting between them. The CDR3 spans 14 residues.

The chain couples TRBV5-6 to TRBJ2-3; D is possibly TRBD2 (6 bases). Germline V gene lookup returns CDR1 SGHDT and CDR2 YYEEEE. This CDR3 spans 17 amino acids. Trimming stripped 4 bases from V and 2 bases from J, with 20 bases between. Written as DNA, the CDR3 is TGTGCCAGCAGCCTCCAGGTCAGGCTAGCGTCCACAGATACGCAGTATTTT. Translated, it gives CASSLQVRLASTDTQYF.